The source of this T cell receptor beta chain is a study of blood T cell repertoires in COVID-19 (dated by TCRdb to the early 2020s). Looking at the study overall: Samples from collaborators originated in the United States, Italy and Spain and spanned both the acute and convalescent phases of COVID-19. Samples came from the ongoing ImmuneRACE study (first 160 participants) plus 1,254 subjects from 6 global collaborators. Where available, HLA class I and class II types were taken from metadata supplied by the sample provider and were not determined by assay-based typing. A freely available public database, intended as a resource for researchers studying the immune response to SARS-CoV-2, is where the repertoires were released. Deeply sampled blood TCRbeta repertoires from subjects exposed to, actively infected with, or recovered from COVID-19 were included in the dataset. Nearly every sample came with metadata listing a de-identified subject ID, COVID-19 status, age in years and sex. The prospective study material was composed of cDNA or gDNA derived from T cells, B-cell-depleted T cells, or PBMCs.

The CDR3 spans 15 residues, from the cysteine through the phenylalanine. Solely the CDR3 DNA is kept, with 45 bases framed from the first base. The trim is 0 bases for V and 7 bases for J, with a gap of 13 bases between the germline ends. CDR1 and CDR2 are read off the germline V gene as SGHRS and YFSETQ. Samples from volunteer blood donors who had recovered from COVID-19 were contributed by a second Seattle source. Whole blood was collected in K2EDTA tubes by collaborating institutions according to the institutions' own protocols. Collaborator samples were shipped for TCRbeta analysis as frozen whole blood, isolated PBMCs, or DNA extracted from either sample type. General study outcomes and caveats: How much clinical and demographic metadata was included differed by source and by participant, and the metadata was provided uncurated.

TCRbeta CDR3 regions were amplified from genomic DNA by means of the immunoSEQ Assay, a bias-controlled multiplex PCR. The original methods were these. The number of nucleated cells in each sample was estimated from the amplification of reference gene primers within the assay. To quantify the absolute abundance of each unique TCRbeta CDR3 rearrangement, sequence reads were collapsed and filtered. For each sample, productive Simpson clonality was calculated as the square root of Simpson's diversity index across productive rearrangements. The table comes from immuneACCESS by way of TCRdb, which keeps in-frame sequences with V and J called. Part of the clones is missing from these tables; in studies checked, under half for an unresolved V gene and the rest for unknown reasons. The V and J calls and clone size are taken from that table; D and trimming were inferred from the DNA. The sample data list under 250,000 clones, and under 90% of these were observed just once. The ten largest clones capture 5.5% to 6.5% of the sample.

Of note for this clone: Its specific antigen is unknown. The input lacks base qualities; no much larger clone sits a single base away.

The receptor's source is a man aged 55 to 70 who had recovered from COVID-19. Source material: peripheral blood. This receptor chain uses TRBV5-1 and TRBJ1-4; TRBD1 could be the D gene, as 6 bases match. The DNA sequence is TGCGCCAGCAGCTTGGCAGGGGCTCGTGGTGAAAAACTGTTTTTT. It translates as CASSLAGARGEKLFF.